This T cell receptor beta chain originates from a study of technical replicates of blood from a few donors. This CDR3 has 13 amino acids. The germline gives CDR1 KGHSH, CDR2 LQKENI. The germline V and J ends were trimmed by 0 bases and 5 bases, with 7 bases remaining between them. Sequencing was performed with immunoSEQ multiplex PCR; in TCRdb, only in-frame clones are kept and a portion is missing. The sample has 70,000 or so clones, 88% seen once. What was sequenced was PBMCs. The clonotype originates from a human donor in good health. Some clones in this sample may be carry-over from other donors' samples. The V gene is TRBV18, the J gene TRBJ1-1; perhaps TRBD1 as D (5 bases). CDR3 DNA: TGTGCCAGCTCACCACCGGGGGGGACTGAAGCTTTCTTT. Translated, it gives CASSPPGGTEAFF.